This section outlines one T cell receptor beta chain sequence together with its context. As yet, its antigen is unknown. Sorting was done in triplicate for each CD8+ T cell subset (about 320,000 cells each). Germline V gene data show CDR1 as MNHEY and CDR2 as SMNVEV (reference sequence). The CDR3 runs 15 residues. Via 5' RACE with UMI labels, TRB cDNA libraries were prepared. TCRdb reprocessed the 5' RACE reads, with one entry per CDR3 protein and no DNA. The sample data list 40,000 to 45,000 distinct CDR3 sequences. This sample was included in a study of CXCR3-negative and CXCR3-positive naive CD8 T cells. Regarding the study as a whole: CXCR3-positive naive cells carried more hydrophobic TRB CDR3s than CXCR3-negative naive cells did. Naive subsets were similarly diverse, while memory CD8+ repertoires were much less diverse. CXCR3-negative and CXCR3-positive naive cells shared comparable TRBV-TRBJ usage, but memory cells did not.

J is TRBJ1-3 and V is TRBV27. The sample comprised naive CXCR3- CD8+ T cells from blood. Subset defined: CD45RO-CCR7+CD27+CD95- naive CD8+ T cells lacking CXCR3 (TNR3-). This receptor was obtained from a human donor in good health. Some clones in this sample may be carry-over from other donors' samples. The CDR3 loop reads CASSLGLGPGNTIYF.